The T cell receptor beta chain under discussion was sequenced for a study of OX40 agonist ivuxolimab in advanced cancers. Study as a whole: Patients in dose escalation had liver, melanoma, kidney or head and neck cancers.

Using immunoSEQ multiplex PCR, the repertoire was profiled, and TCRdb retains in-frame clones only, with some absent. This sample has around 60,000 clones, with around 87% found just once. Notes on this clone: Its matching antigen is unknown.

Study-level results: Clonal expansion was seen in CD4+ and CD8+ blood T cells by week 6 at 0.1 to 3.0 mg/kg.

The CDR3 sequence is 16 residues long. Per the germline V gene, CDR1 is SGHRS and CDR2 is YFSETQ. V was shortened by 6 bases and J by 10 bases, with 25 bases between the two germline ends. Sequences were derived from CD4+ or CD8+ T cells sorted from blood, sampled in a trial of the OX40 agonist ivuxolimab. This TCR was sampled from an adult with an advanced solid tumor such as melanoma, head and neck, liver or kidney cancer. The chain uses TRBV5-1 and TRBJ2-2; possibly TRBD1 for D (6 bases). This CDR3 reads CASTHRVLRDGEELFF. CDR3 sequence (DNA): TGCGCCAGCACACACAGGGTTCTTAGAGACGGTGAGGAGCTGTTTTTT.